This T cell receptor (beta chain) was captured in a study of chemoradiotherapy in HPV16-positive cancers. Study-wide context: Functional T-cell assays on two HPV16-positive patients' cells defined candidate HPV-specific clones and common TCR motifs.

TCRdb's copy holds only in-frame clones and misses some; the assay was immunoSEQ multiplex PCR. The table records fewer than 70,000 clones, around nine tenths of them present only once. V was clipped by 5 bases and J by 2 bases, with 23 bases between them. The germline CDR1 and CDR2 sequences are SNHLY and FYNNEI. CDR3 length: 18 amino acids. As concerns this clone: Its target is not known.

Whole-study results and caveats: During treatment, candidate HPV-specific clones and E7-related motifs expanded in tumor. HPV-specific T cells were functionally defined from only a couple of HPV16-positive patients. HPV-responsive T-cell expansion during chemoradiotherapy was linked to improved recurrence-free survival in HPV16-positive patients.

The sample in question was blood, obtained from a patient who underwent chemoradiotherapy. This clonotype was obtained from a human donor with HPV-associated anogenital cancer. The chain has TRBV2 and TRBJ2-3; D is uncertain. The CDR3 here is CASSNRVRWQATTDTQYF. CDR3 bases: TGTGCCAGCAGTAACAGAGTTCGGTGGCAGGCTACCACAGATACGCAGTATTTT.